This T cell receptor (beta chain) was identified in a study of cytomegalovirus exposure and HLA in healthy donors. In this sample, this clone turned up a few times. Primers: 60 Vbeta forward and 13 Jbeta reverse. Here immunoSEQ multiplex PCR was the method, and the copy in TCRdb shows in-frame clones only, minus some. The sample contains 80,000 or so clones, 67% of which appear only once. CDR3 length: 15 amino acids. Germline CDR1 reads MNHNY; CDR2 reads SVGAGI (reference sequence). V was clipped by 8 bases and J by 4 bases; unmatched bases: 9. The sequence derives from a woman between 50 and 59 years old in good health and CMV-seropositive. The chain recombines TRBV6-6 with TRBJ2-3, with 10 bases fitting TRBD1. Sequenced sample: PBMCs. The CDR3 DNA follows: TGTGCCAGCGAGGATTTGGACAGGGGGGCAGATACGCAGTATTTT. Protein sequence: CASEDLDRGADTQYF.